These T cell receptor beta chains were read from a single sample in a study of OX40 agonist ivuxolimab in advanced cancers. Assay used: immunoSEQ multiplex PCR; TCRdb lists only in-frame clones, some missing. This sample has about 100,000 clones, with over 75% found just once. Sequencing used CD4+ or CD8+ T cells sorted from blood, obtained in a trial of the OX40 agonist ivuxolimab. Receptor source: an adult with an advanced solid tumor such as melanoma, head and neck, liver or kidney cancer. Each CDR3 is given with its conserved first and last residue. A D gene is named only where the DNA matches it firmly. Clone size is stated in some rows and not others, as once, few, many or a class when expanded.

j_gene,abundance,d_gene,v_gene,CDR3nt,CDR3aa
TRBJ2-2,medium-sized,TRBD2,TRBV7-2,TGTGCCAGCAGCTTACACGGGAGGGCCTTCACCGGGGAGCTGTTTTTT,CASSLHGRAFTGELFF
TRBJ2-2,once,TRBD2,TRBV5-1,TGCGCCAGCAGCTTCCAGCGGGAGTTGGGCGGGGAGCTGTTTTTT,CASSFQRELGGELFF
TRBJ1-5,NA,NA,TRBV6-6,TGTGCCAGCAGGCCTACAGGGAACAATCAGCCCCAGCATTTT,CASRPTGNNQPQHF
TRBJ2-1,NA,NA,TRBV4-1,TGCGCCAGCAGCCAATATAGCGAAACCCCCTACAATGAGCAGTTCTTC,CASSQYSETPYNEQFF
TRBJ2-7,few,TRBD2,TRBV7-2,TGTGCCAGCAGCTTAGGTTCGGAACTAGCGAGAGCCGAGCAGTACTTC,CASSLGSELARAEQYF
TRBJ2-1,NA,TRBD2,TRBV7-9,TGTGCCAGCATAGGACAGGGAAGACTAGCGGGACGAAACAATGAGCAGTTCTTC,CASIGQGRLAGRNNEQFF
TRBJ2-3,NA,TRBD2,TRBV7-9,TGTGCCAGCAGCCGCCAGGCGGGAGGCCTCTCGCAGTATTTT,CASSRQAGGLSQYF
TRBJ1-5,NA,NA,TRBV19,TGTGCCAGTAGTATTAGGCAGGGGCAGCCCCAGCATTTT,CASSIRQGQPQHF
TRBJ1-6,NA,NA,TRBV5-6,TGTGCCAGCAGCTTGGATCCGGGGGGGAATTCACCCCTCCACTTT,CASSLDPGGNSPLHF
TRBJ2-5,NA,NA,TRBV19,TGTGCCAGTAGAGTACAGGGTCGAGAGACCCAGTACTTC,CASRVQGRETQYF
TRBJ2-2,NA,NA,TRBV7-8,TGTGCCAGCAGCTGGGGAGGCGGGATTACGTCCGGGGAGCTGTTTTTT,CASSWGGGITSGELFF
TRBJ2-7,NA,TRBD2,TRBV7-8,TGTGCCAGCACCTTCGGGGTAGCGGGAGGGCCCGGCGAGCAGTACTTC,CASTFGVAGGPGEQYF
TRBJ1-4,once,NA,TRBV21-1,TGTGCCAGCAGCAAAGGGACAGCATCAACTAATGAAAAACTGTTTTTT,CASSKGTASTNEKLFF
TRBJ1-4,NA,TRBD1,TRBV30,TGTGCCTGGAGTGGCCCCGGGACAGGGCGTGAAAAACTGTTTTTT,CAWSGPGTGREKLFF
TRBJ1-2,NA,NA,TRBV7-9,TGTGCCAGCAGCCCCCCCCCACCGGGACACTTCTATGGCTACACCTTC,CASSPPPPGHFYGYTF
TRBJ2-7,NA,TRBD2,TRBV13,TGTGCCAGCAGCTCCCGTCACGGGGGGATCGGGGGCGAGCAGTACTTC,CASSSRHGGIGGEQYF
TRBJ2-3,NA,NA,TRBV29-1,TGCAGCGTTGATGTCGGGAGCACAGATACGCAGTATTTT,CSVDVGSTDTQYF
TRBJ2-1,NA,NA,TRBV4-1,TGCGCCAGCAGCCAACTTGACCTTATATTTAATGGGATCAATGAGCAGTTCTTC,CASSQLDLIFNGINEQFF
TRBJ2-1,NA,TRBD2,TRBV5-4,TGTGCCAGCAGTCCGGGACTAGCGGGAGTCTTTGAGCAGTTCTTC,CASSPGLAGVFEQFF
TRBJ2-3,NA,TRBD2,TRBV7-9,TGTGCCAGCAGCGTAAATATACTAGCGGACTTTTCAGATACGCAGTATTTT,CASSVNILADFSDTQYF
TRBJ2-1,NA,NA,TRBV7-8,TGTGCCAGCAGCCCGGACAAGGGTGAGCAGTTCTTC,CASSPDKGEQFF
TRBJ1-2,NA,NA,TRBV28,TGTGCCAGCAGTTTTCGGCAATTGGTGTGGGGCTACACCTTC,CASSFRQLVWGYTF
TRBJ2-7,NA,TRBD1,TRBV7-8,TGTGCCAGCACATGGAACAGGGGTGGCCCCTACGAGCAGTACTTC,CASTWNRGGPYEQYF
TRBJ2-5,NA,TRBD2,TRBV5-1,TGCGCCAGCAGCCGCTCCACACTAGCGGGAGAAGAGACCCAGTACTTC,CASSRSTLAGEETQYF
TRBJ2-5,NA,TRBD1,TRBV7-9,TGTGCCAGCCTATTAGACAGGGGGGAGACCCAGTACTTC,CASLLDRGETQYF
TRBJ2-7,NA,TRBD1,TRBV7-8,TGTGCCAGCAGCTTTCCCACCTCCGGGACAGGCTCCTACGAGCAGTACTTC,CASSFPTSGTGSYEQYF
TRBJ2-7,NA,TRBD2,TRBV28,TGTGCCAGCAGTTCCGGGACAGCCGGGACTAGCGGGAGGGCCGGGGCCTACGAGCAGTACTTC,CASSSGTAGTSGRAGAYEQYF
TRBJ2-1,NA,NA,TRBV9,TGTGCCAGCAGCGTAGGCGGGACGGAGACCTACAATGAGCAGTTCTTC,CASSVGGTETYNEQFF
TRBJ2-3,few,NA,TRBV18,TGTGCCAGCTCACCAATGAACAGGGCTACTAGCACAGATACGCAGTATTTT,CASSPMNRATSTDTQYF
TRBJ2-2,NA,TRBD1,TRBV11-2,TGTGCCAGCAGCCCGAGCCGGGACAGCGGCACCGGGGAGCTGTTTTTT,CASSPSRDSGTGELFF
TRBJ2-3,NA,TRBD2,TRBV7-2,TGTGCCAGCAGCTTAGCGCTAGCGGGAGCAGATACGCAGTATTTT,CASSLALAGADTQYF
TRBJ2-1,once,TRBD2,TRBV7-2,TGTGCCAGCAGCTCTATAGCGGGAATAAACAATGAGCAGTTCTTC,CASSSIAGINNEQFF
TRBJ2-1,NA,NA,TRBV7-9,TGTGCCAGCAGCTTAGCCGGGGAAGGGCCCTACAATGAGCAGTTCTTC,CASSLAGEGPYNEQFF
TRBJ2-7,NA,TRBD2,TRBV7-2,TGTGCCAGCAGCTTAGCGCGTGATAGCGGGAGTTTCGAGCAGTACTTC,CASSLARDSGSFEQYF
TRBJ1-2,NA,TRBD1,TRBV7-2,TGTGCCAGCAGCTCGTACAGGGGATGGAACGGAGGCTACACCTTC,CASSSYRGWNGGYTF
TRBJ1-1,NA,NA,TRBV10-2,TGCGCCAGCAGGGCACAGGGGAACACTGAAGCTTTCTTT,CASRAQGNTEAFF
TRBJ2-1,NA,TRBD2,TRBV19,TGTGCCAGTAGTATAGACCGGCGTGGACTAGCAGTAAACAATGAGCAGTTCTTC,CASSIDRRGLAVNNEQFF
TRBJ1-5,NA,NA,TRBV2,TGTGCCAGCAGTGAAGCTGGGGGGATGGCCCAGCATTTT,CASSEAGGMAQHF
TRBJ2-3,NA,NA,TRBV5-1,TGCGCCAGCAGCTTGGGGGGGCGCACAGATACGCAGTATTTT,CASSLGGRTDTQYF
TRBJ2-3,once,NA,TRBV27,TGTGCCAGCAGTTTCAGGTTGGGAGATACGCAGTATTTT,CASSFRLGDTQYF
TRBJ1-5,NA,NA,TRBV19,TGTGCCAGTAACGCCGGGACATATAGCAATCAGCCCCAGCATTTT,CASNAGTYSNQPQHF
TRBJ1-4,NA,NA,TRBV2,TGTGCCAGCAGTGCGTGGGGGGCCCGGGGTGAAAAACTGTTTTTT,CASSAWGARGEKLFF
TRBJ2-3,NA,NA,TRBV7-8,TGTGCCAGCAGCCCCCGGGGTGGCTCTAGCACAGATACGCAGTATTTT,CASSPRGGSSTDTQYF
TRBJ2-7,few,NA,TRBV15,TGTGCCACCAGGCTCGGACTCGTTGGCGAGCAGTACTTC,CATRLGLVGEQYF
TRBJ2-1,NA,NA,TRBV18,TGTGCCAGCTCACCCTTAGGGGTCAGGAATGAGCAGTTCTTC,CASSPLGVRNEQFF
TRBJ1-4,NA,TRBD1,TRBV10-3,TGTGCCATCAGTGAGTCAGCGGTCACAGGGGGTGAAAAACTGTTTTTT,CAISESAVTGGEKLFF
TRBJ2-7,NA,NA,TRBV10-3,TGTGCCATCAAGAGTCCCACGTACGAGCAGTACTTC,CAIKSPTYEQYF
TRBJ2-5,NA,TRBD2,TRBV11-2,TGTGCCAGCAGCTTAGAAGCGGGAGCATTCCTTCAAGAGACCCAGTACTTC,CASSLEAGAFLQETQYF
TRBJ2-7,NA,TRBD1,TRBV6-6,TGTGCCAGCAAACTCCTTTGGGGGACAGAGTACGAGCAGTACTTC,CASKLLWGTEYEQYF
TRBJ2-7,NA,TRBD1,TRBV6-1,TGTGCCAGCAGGACACAGGGGGCGCCCGCCGAGCAGTACTTC,CASRTQGAPAEQYF
TRBJ2-5,few,NA,TRBV7-8,TGTGCCAGCAGCTTGGGCGGACAAGAGACCCAGTACTTC,CASSLGGQETQYF